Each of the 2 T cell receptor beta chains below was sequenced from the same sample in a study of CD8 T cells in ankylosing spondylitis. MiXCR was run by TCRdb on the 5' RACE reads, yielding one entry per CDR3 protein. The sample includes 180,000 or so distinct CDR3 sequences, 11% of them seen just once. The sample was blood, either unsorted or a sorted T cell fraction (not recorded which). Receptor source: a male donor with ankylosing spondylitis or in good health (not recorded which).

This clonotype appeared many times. The CDR3 DNA sequence: TGCGCCAGCAGCTTGACAGCGAACACCGGGGAGCTGTTTTTT. Translation gives CASSLTANTGELFF. The rearrangement links TRBV5-1 to TRBJ2-2; no clear D gene. The CDR3 covers 14 residues. Trimming pared 1 base from V and 0 bases from J, leaving 4 bases between. CDR1 is SGHRS, CDR2 YFSETQ, per germline.

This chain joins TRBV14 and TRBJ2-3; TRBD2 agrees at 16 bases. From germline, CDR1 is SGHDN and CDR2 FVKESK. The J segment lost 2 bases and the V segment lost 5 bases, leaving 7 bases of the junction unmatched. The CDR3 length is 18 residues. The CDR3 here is CASSSGTSGRADTDTQYF. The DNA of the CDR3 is TGTGCCAGCAGCTCAGGGACTAGCGGGAGGGCCGACACAGATACGCAGTATTTT.